Sequencing of this TCR beta chain was carried out in a study of blood T cells in healthy people across ages. At least 6 micrograms of total RNA were extracted per sample. Findings of the study overall: Unsorted PBMC material precluded a definitive naive versus antigen-experienced comparison.

Germline V gene data show CDR1 as KGHDR and CDR2 as SFDVKD. This CDR3 region has 16 residues. Between the trimmed V and J ends, which lost 0 bases and 7 bases, there was a span of 16 bases. Then a second PCR, running about 6 to 12 cycles, was carried out with a sample-barcoded 5' primer and a J-beta primer mix. Template switching added a 12-random-nucleotide identifier to every cDNA molecule. MiXCR, run by TCRdb on the 5' RACE reads, gives a single entry per CDR3 protein. The repertoire holds 700,000 or so distinct CDR3 sequences, with 40% to 45% as singletons. Notes on this clonotype: The antigen remains unidentified.

Sample: blood. The rearrangement uses TRBV24-1 and TRBJ2-3; D unclear. This clonotype was obtained from a man aged 80 or over in good health. CDR3: CATSDLLSGSVNTQYF. The CDR3 DNA reads as TGTGCCACCAGTGATTTGCTAAGTGGATCTGTAAATACGCAGTATTTT.